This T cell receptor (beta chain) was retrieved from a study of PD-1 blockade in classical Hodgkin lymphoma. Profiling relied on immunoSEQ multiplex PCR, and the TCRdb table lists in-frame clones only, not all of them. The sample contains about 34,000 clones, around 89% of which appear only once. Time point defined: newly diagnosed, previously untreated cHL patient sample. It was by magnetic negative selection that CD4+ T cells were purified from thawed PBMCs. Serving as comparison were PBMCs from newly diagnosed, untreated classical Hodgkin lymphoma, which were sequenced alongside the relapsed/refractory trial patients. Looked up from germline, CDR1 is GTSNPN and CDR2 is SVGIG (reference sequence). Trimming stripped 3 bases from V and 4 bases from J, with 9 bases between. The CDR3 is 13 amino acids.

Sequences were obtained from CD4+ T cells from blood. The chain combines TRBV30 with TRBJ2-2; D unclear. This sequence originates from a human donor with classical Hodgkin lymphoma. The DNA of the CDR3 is TGTGCCTGGAGCTTATTGCGCACCGGGGAGCTGTTTTTT. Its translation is CAWSLLRTGELFF.